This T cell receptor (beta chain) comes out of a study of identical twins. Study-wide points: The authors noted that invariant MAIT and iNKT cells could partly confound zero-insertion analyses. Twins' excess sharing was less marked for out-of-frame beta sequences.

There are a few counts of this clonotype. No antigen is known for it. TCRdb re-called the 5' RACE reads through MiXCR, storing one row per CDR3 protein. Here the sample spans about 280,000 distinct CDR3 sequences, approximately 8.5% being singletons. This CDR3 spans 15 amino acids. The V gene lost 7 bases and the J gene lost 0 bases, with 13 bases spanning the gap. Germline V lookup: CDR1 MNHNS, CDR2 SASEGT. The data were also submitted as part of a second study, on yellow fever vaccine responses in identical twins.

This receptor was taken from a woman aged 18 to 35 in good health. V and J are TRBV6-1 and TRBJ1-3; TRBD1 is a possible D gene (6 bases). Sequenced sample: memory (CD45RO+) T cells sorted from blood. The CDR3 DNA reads TGTGCCAGCAAGGGGGGCACCAACTCTGGAAACACCATATATTTT. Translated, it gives CASKGGTNSGNTIYF.